The source of this TCR beta chain is a study of Ad26.COV2.S vaccination and SARS-CoV-2 variants. About the study: As a participant in COV1001, the donor was in the Ad26.COV2.S trial arm. Ad26.COV2.S was injected intramuscularly once or twice, 56 days apart. Points from the study as a whole: Considerable breadth of spike-specific CD8+ and CD4+ T cell responses has reportedly been documented following vaccination. Measurement of non-spike TCR breadth gave similar results in vaccine and placebo recipients.

Trimming cost V 5 bases and J 7 bases; bases outside gene matches: 6. This CDR3 is built from 14 residues. Germline CDR1 MNHEY, CDR2 SMNVEV (reference sequence). Treatment denoted: some 20 received Ad26.COV2.S at low or high dose, single or two shots; five or six received placebo; per-sample allocation not given. Sampling was performed 63 days after the first vaccine or placebo injection. This clone was counted between two and nine times. The antigen is undetermined. Additional DNA sequences in this sample encode the identical CDR3. Here immunoSEQ multiplex PCR was the method, and the copy in TCRdb shows in-frame clones only, minus some. The table has roughly 350,000 clones, 88% seen once.

The source is a person between 18 and 59 years old who received the Ad26.COV2.S COVID-19 vaccine or a placebo. The sequenced sample was peripheral blood, obtained in a trial of Ad26.COV2.S vaccine versus placebo. The chain couples TRBV27 to TRBJ1-4; 8 bases fit TRBD1. The DNA for the CDR3 is TGTGCCAGCAGTCCCGGACAGGGAGGTGAAAAACTGTTTTTT. Encoded protein: CASSPGQGGEKLFF.